Each of the 7 T cell receptor beta chains below was sequenced from the same sample in a study of regulatory T cells in long-lasting Graves disease (dated by TCRdb to about 2021). The time point tag for this specimen amounts to: newly diagnosed GD, antithyroid drugs for less than 3 months. For both TCR sequencing and RNA sequencing, RNA was extracted from PBMCs in TRIzol. The library came from multiplex PCR. This sample was sequenced with an Illumina HiSeq 4000. To build TCR beta libraries, CDR3 regions were amplified by Arm-PCR using iRepertoire HTBI primers. TCRdb itself trimmed the public reads at Q25 with fastp, ran MiXCR and retained productive beta chains. Rows matching on CDR3 protein sequence are summarized as one entry with the most common DNA and genes. The table for this sample lists fewer than 650,000 distinct CDR3 sequences; approximately 15% of them were counted only once. The ten largest clones add up to about 17% of the sample.

The sample also formed part of further work on T cells in Graves' hyperthyroidism and ophthalmopathy.

Sequences were derived from peripheral blood mononuclear cells (PBMCs), sampled at new diagnosis, from a patient treated with antithyroid drugs. Source of these receptors: a woman in her twenties or thirties with Graves disease. Donor details come from another sample of the same person, matched by shared clones.

CDR3 sequence: CACVTGLGADTQYF. CDR3 sequence (DNA): TGTGCCTGCGTAACAGGGCTTGGGGCAGATACGCAGTATTTT. The gene calls are TRBV30 and TRBJ2-3; perhaps TRBD1 as D (6 bases). The CDR3 consists of 14 residues. CDR1 GTSNPN and CDR2 SVGIG come from the germline V gene (reference sequence). Trimming cost V 6 bases and J 4 bases, with 17 bases left between them.

This clonotype showed up many times. This chain uses TRBV24-1 with TRBJ1-1; 7 positions match TRBD1. The CDR3 has 14 amino acids. J gave up 11 bases and V 2 bases, and 10 bases lay outside the gene matches. In germline, CDR1 is KGHDR, CDR2 SFDVKD. CDR3 sequence reads: CATSDSGTVLPAFF. The CDR3 nucleotides read TGTGCCACCAGTGATTCTGGGACAGTCCTACCGGCTTTCTTT.

Concerning this clonotype: This may be a read error, as it is one base from a much larger clone. The chain combines TRBV20-1 with TRBJ2-3; 11 bases are shared with TRBD2. The germline V gene encodes CDR1 DFQATT and CDR2 SNEGSKA (reference sequence). This CDR3 is 15 amino acids long. The CDR3 protein is CTASPLAGVTDTQYF. CDR3 nucleotides: TGCACTGCTAGCCCACTAGCGGGAGTTACAGATACGCAGTATTTT.

The chain couples TRBV24-1 to TRBJ1-5; no clear D. Germline V gives CDR1 KGHDR, CDR2 SFDVKD. The length of the CDR3 is 14 residues. V lost 4 bases and J 5 bases, leaving 11 bases between the germline ends. The CDR3 loop reads CATSEGSSHQPQHF. The CDR3 bases are TGTGCCACCAGTGAGGGGTCTTCTCATCAGCCCCAGCATTTT.

With respect to this clonotype: A single base separates this from a much larger clone, so it may be a read error. This chain connects TRBV5-1 to TRBJ1-1; D gene ambiguous. The CDR3 is made up of 12 amino acids. CDR1 and CDR2 (germline): SGHRS, YFSETQ. The chain's CDR3 is CASSLFGTEALF. DNA of the CDR3: TGCGCCAGCAGCTTGTTCGGCACTGAAGCTCTCTTT.

This chain connects TRBV7-9 to TRBJ1-5; 8 nucleotides line up with TRBD1. The CDR3 has 16 amino acids. Trimming removed 4 bases from V and 0 bases from J; junction bases left unmatched: 5. Per germline, CDR1 SEHNR and CDR2 FQNEAQ (reference sequence). This CDR3 is CASSSDRGYSNQPQHF. DNA for the CDR3: TGTGCCAGCAGCTCAGACAGGGGATATAGCAATCAGCCCCAGCATTTT.

This clonotype was seen many times. The chain couples TRBV7-9 to TRBJ2-1, with 7 positions matching TRBD1. CDR1 is SEHNR, CDR2 FQNEAQ, per germline (reference sequence). The CDR3 totals 16 residues. V lost 4 bases, J lost 0 bases, and 6 bases stayed unmatched. The CDR3 bases are TGTGCCAGCAGCTCCTTGACAGGGACCTCCTACAATGAGCAGTTCTTC. Protein sequence: CASSSLTGTSYNEQFF.